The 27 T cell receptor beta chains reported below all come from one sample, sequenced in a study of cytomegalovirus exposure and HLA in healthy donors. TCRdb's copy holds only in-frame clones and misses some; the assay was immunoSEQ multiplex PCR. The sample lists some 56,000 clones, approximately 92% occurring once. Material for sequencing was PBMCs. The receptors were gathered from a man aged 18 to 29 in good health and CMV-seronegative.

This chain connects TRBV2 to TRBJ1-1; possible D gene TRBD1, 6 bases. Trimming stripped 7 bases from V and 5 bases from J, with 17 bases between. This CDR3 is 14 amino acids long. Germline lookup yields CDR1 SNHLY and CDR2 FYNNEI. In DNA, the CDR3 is TGTGCCAGCATTTGGGGGGGGCCGAGTACTGAAGCTTTCTTT. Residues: CASIWGGPSTEAFF.

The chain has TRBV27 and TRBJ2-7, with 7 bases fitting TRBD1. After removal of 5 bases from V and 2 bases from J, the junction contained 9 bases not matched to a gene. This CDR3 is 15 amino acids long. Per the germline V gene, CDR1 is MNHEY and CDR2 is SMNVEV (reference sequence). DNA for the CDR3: TGTGCCAGCAGTATACTTCCGACAGGGACCTACGAGCAGTACTTC. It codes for CASSILPTGTYEQYF.

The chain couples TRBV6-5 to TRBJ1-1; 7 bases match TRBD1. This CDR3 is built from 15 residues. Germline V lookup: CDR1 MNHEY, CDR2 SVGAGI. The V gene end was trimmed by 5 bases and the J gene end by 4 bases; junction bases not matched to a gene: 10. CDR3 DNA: TGTGCCAGCAGTAGACAGGGTGCTGGGCCCACTGAAGCTTTCTTT. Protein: CASSRQGAGPTEAFF.

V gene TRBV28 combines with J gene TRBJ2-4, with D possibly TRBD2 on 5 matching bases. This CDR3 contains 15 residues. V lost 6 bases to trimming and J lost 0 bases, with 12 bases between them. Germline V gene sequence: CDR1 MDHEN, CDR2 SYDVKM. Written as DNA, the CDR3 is TGTGCCAGCAGGCCCTCGGGGTCAGCCAAAAACATTCAGTACTTC. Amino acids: CASRPSGSAKNIQYF.

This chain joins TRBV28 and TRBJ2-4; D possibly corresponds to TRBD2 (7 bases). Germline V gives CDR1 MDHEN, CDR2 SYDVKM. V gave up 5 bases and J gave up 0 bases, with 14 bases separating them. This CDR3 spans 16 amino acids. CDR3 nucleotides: TGTGCCAGCAGTACCCACAGGGAGGGAGCCAAAAACATTCAGTACTTC. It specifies CASSTHREGAKNIQYF.

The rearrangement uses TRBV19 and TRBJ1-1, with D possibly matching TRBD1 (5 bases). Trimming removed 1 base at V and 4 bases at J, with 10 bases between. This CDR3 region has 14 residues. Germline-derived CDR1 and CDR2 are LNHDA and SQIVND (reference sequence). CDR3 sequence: CASSIVGGVTEAFF. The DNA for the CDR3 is TGTGCCAGTAGTATAGTGGGAGGGGTCACTGAAGCTTTCTTT.

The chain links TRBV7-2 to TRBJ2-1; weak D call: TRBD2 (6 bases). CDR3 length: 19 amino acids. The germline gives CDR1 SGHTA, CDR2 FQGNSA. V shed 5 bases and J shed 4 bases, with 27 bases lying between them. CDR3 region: CASSDPSVPGRGSYNEQFF. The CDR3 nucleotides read TGTGCCAGCAGCGATCCGTCGGTTCCAGGGCGGGGTTCTTACAATGAGCAGTTCTTC.

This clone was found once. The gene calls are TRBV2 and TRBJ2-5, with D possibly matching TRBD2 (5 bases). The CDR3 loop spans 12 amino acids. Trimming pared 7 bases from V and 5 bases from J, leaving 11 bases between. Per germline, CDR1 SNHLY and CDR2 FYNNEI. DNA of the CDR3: TGTGCCAGCATGGGAGTTCGTGAGACCCAGTACTTC. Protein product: CASMGVRETQYF.

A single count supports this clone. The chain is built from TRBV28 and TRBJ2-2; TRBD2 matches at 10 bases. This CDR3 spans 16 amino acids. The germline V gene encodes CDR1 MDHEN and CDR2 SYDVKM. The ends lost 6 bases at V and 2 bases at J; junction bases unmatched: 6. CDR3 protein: CASRLGLAVNTGELFF. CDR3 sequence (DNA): TGTGCCAGCAGGCTAGGACTAGCGGTAAACACCGGGGAGCTGTTTTTT.

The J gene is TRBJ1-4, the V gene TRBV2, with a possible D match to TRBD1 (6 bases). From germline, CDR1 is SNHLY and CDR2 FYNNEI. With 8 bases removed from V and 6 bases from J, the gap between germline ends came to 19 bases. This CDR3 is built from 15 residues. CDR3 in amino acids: CASGGAGSWDEKLFF. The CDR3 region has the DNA TGTGCCAGCGGGGGGGCAGGGTCCTGGGATGAAAAACTGTTTTTT.

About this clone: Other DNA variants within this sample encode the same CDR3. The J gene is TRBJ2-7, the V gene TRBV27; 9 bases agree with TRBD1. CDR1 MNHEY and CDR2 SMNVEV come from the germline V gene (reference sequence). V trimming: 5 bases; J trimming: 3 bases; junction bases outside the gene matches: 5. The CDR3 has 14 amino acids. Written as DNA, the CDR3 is TGTGCCAGCAGTCGTACAGGGGGCAGCTACGAGCAGTACTTC. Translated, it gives CASSRTGGSYEQYF.

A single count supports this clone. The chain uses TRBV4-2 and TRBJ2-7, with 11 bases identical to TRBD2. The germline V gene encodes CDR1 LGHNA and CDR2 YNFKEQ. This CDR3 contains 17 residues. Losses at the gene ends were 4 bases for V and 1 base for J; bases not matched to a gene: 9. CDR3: CASSRTSGRSMSYEQYF. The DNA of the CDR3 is TGTGCCAGCAGCCGCACTAGCGGGAGAAGTATGTCCTACGAGCAGTACTTC.

The CDR3 DNA reads as TGTGCCAGCAGCTTAGATACCTGGGGACAGGGGGCGTCTGGAAACACCATATATTTT. Amino acid sequence: CASSLDTWGQGASGNTIYF. This sequence joins TRBV11-2 and TRBJ1-3; 12 bases match TRBD1. The trim removed 0 bases at V and 1 base at J, leaving 7 bases unmatched. CDR3 length equals 19 residues. From germline, CDR1 is SGHAT and CDR2 FQNNGV.

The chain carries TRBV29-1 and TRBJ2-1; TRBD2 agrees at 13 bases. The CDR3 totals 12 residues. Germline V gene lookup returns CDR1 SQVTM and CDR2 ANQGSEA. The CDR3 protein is CAGLAGPGQQFF. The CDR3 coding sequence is TGCGCGGGACTAGCGGGACCAGGTCAGCAGTTCTTC.

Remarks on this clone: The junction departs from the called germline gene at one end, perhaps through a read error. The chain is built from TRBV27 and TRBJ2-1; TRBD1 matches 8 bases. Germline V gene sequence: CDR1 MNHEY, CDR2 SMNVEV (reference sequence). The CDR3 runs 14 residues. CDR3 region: CAGSGDRGYNEQFF. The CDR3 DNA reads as TGTGCCGGCAGCGGTGACAGGGGTTACAATGAGCAGTTCTTC.

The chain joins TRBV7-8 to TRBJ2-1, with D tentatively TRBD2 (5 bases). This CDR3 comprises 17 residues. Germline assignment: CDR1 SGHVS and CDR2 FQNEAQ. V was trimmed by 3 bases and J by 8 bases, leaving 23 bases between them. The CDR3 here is CASSFGTVGAKSDEQFF. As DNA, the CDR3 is TGTGCCAGCAGCTTCGGCACCGTGGGAGCAAAGTCGGATGAGCAGTTCTTC.

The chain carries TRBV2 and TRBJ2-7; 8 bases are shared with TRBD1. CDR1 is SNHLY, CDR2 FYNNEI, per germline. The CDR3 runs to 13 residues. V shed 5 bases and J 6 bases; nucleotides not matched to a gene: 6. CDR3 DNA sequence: TGTGCCAGCAGTCAGGACAGGGCCGGCGAGCAGTACTTC. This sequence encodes CASSQDRAGEQYF.

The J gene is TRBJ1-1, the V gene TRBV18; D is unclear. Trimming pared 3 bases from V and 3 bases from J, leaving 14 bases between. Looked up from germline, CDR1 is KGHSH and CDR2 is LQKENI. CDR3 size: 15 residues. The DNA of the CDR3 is TGTGCCAGCTCACCCGACTTTCGTCGGGACACTGAAGCTTTCTTT. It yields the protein CASSPDFRRDTEAFF.

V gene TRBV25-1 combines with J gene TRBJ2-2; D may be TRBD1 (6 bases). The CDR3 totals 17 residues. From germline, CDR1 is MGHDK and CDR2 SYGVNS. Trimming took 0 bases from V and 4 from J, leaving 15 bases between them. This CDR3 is CASSEYSWGQGTGELFF. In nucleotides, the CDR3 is TGTGCCAGCAGTGAATACTCTTGGGGGCAGGGCACCGGGGAGCTGTTTTTT.

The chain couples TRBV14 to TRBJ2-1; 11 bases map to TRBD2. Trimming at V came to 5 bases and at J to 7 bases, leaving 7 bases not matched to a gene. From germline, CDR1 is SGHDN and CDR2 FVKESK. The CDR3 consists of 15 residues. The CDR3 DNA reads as TGTGCCAGCAGCATCCTAGCGGGAGGTAGGAATGAGCAGTTCTTC. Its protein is CASSILAGGRNEQFF. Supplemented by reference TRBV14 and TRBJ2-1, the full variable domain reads EAGVTQFPSHSVIEKGQTVTLRCDPISGHDNLYWYRRVMGKEIKFLLHFVKESKQDESGMPNNRFLAERTGGTYSTLKVQPAELEDSGVYFCASSILAGGRNEQFFGPGTRLTVL.

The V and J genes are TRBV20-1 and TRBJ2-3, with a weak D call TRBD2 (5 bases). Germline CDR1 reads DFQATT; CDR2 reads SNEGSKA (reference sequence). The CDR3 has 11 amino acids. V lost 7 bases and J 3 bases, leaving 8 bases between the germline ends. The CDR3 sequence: CSVRETDTQYF. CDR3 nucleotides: TGCAGTGTGAGGGAAACAGATACGCAGTATTTT.

CDR3 coding DNA: TGTGCCAGCAGTCCCGGGACTAGCGGGAGGGCCGACGACGAGCAGTACTTC. Residues: CASSPGTSGRADDEQYF. The rearrangement joins TRBV2 to TRBJ2-7, with 16 bases aligning to TRBD2. CDR1 and CDR2 (germline): SNHLY, FYNNEI. CDR3 length: 17 residues. The junction had 9 bases not matched to a gene; V was cut back by 5 bases and J by 5 bases. The full variable domain, its missing parts supplied by reference TRBV2 and TRBJ2-7, is EPEVTQTPSHQVTQMGQEVILRCVPISNHLYFYWYRQILGQKVEFLVSFYNNEISEKSEIFDDQFSVERPDGSNFTLKIRSTKLEDSAMYFCASSPGTSGRADDEQYFGPGTRLTVT.

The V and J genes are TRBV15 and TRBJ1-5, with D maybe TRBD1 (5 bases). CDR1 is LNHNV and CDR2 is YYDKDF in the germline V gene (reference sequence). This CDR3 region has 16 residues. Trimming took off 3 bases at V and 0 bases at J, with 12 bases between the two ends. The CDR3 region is CATSSKLQASNQPQHF. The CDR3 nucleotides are TGTGCCACCAGCAGCAAATTACAGGCTAGCAATCAGCCCCAGCATTTT.

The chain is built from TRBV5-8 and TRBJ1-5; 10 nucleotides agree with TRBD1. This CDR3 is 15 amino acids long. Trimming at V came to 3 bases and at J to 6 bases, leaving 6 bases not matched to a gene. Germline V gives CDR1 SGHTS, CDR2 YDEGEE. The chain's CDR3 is CASSWGWTGGQPQHF. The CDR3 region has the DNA TGTGCCAGCAGCTGGGGGTGGACAGGGGGTCAGCCCCAGCATTTT.

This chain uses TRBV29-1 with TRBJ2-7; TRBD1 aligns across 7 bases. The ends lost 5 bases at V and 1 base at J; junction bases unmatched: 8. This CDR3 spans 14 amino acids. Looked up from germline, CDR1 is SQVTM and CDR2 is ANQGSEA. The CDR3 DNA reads TGCAGCGTTTATGACAGGGCCGGATCCTACGAGCAGTACTTC. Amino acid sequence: CSVYDRAGSYEQYF.

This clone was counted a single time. CDR3 residues: CASSLGENQPQHF. The DNA for the CDR3 is TGTGCCAGCAGCCTAGGCGAGAATCAGCCCCAGCATTTT. V usage is TRBV7-2 and J usage is TRBJ1-5; D unclear. CDR1 is SGHTA, CDR2 FQGNSA, per germline. CDR3 length: 13 residues. V was shortened by 5 bases and J by 4 bases, with 9 bases between the two germline ends.

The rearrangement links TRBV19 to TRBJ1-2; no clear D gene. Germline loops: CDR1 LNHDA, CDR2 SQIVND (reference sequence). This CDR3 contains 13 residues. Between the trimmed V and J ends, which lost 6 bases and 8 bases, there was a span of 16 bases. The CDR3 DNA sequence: TGTGCCAGTAGAGGCCCGCTGATGAGGGGCTACACCTTC. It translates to CASRGPLMRGYTF.